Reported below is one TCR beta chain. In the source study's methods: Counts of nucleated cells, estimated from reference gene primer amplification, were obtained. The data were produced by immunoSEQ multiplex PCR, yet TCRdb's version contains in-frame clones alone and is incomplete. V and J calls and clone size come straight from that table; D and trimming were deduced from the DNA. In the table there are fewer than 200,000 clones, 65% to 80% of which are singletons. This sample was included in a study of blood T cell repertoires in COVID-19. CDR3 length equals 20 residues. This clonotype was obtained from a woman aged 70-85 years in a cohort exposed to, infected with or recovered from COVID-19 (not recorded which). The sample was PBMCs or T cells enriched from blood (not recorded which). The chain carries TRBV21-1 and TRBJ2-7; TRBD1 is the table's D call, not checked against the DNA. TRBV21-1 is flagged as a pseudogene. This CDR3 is CASSKSPGQRDLRSSYEQYF. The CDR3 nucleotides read TGTGCCAGCAGTAAATCGCCGGGACAGAGGGACCTCAGGAGCTCCTACGAGCAGTACTTC.